This T cell receptor beta chain emerged from a study of PD-1 blockade in classical Hodgkin lymphoma. CDR1 is SGHRS, CDR2 YFSETQ, per germline. V shed 3 bases and J shed 5 bases, with 9 bases lying between them. This CDR3 is 13 amino acids long. Indicated time point: cycle 4 day 1 (C4D1), after more than five weeks of nivolumab. All patients relapsed after autologous stem cell transplantation, and brentuximab vedotin exposure varied. Some clones are missing from TCRdb's copy, which holds only in-frame ones; the method was immunoSEQ multiplex PCR. The table includes about 93,000 clones, around 80% detected once.

The gene calls are TRBV5-1 and TRBJ2-1, with D perhaps TRBD1 or TRBD2 (6 bases each). This sequence originates from a human donor with classical Hodgkin lymphoma. The sample here was peripheral blood mononuclear cells (PBMCs), taken before the fourth cycle of nivolumab. The CDR3 DNA follows: TGCGCCAGCAGCTCGGGGGCCGACAATGAGCAGTTCTTC. Translation gives CASSSGADNEQFF.